One sample yielded the 4 T cell receptor beta chains listed below, sequenced in a study of T cell responses to AZD1222 COVID-19 vaccine. TCRdb's copy holds only in-frame clones and misses some; the assay was immunoSEQ multiplex PCR. The table records about 73,000 clones, 90% of them present only once. The sequences come from peripheral blood, collected 28 days after the second AZD1222 dose. The receptors shown here come from an adult who received the AZD1222 COVID-19 vaccine.

This clone came up once. V and J are TRBV19 and TRBJ1-1; TRBD1 matches at 7 bases. Trimming cost V 5 bases and J 4 bases; bases outside gene matches: 7. CDR3 length equals 14 residues. In germline, CDR1 is LNHDA, CDR2 SQIVND (reference sequence). In nucleotides, the CDR3 is TGTGCCAGTAGTGTAAGGGGGCTGAGCACTGAAGCTTTCTTT. It codes for CASSVRGLSTEAFF.

The chain is built from TRBV7-3 and TRBJ2-7; D is perhaps TRBD1 (7 bases). Germline CDR1 and CDR2: SGHTA and FQGTGA. Between the trimmed V and J ends, which lost 1 base and 0 bases, there was a span of 16 bases. The CDR3 is 17 residues long. DNA for the CDR3: TGTGCCAGCAGCTTAAAGGGGGCGGGGAGGAGCTCCTACGAGCAGTACTTC. It translates to CASSLKGAGRSSYEQYF.

The chain uses TRBV7-9 and TRBJ2-7; 9 bases match TRBD1. Germline assignment: CDR1 SEHNR and CDR2 FQNEAQ (reference sequence). The CDR3 consists of 13 residues. Unmatched junction bases numbered 3, after V lost 5 bases and J lost 4 bases. The CDR3 nucleotides are TGTGCCAGCAGCCCCGGGACAGGGTACGAGCAGTACTTC. It yields the protein CASSPGTGYEQYF. Looking up the rest from reference TRBV7-9 and TRBJ2-7 gives the full variable domain: DTGVSQNPRHKITKRGQNVTFRCDPISEHNRLYWYRQTLGQGPEFLTYFQNEAQLEKSRLLSDRFSAERPKGSFSTLEIQRTEQGDSAMYLCASSPGTGYEQYFGPGTRLTVT.

The chain uses TRBV5-5 and TRBJ1-1; tentative D call: TRBD1 (5 bases). Germline loops: CDR1 SGHKS, CDR2 YYEKEE (reference sequence). Trimming removed 2 bases at V and 1 base at J, with 6 bases between. The CDR3 runs to 13 residues. The CDR3 protein is CASSFGGNTEAFF. The CDR3 DNA reads TGTGCCAGCAGCTTCGGGGGGAACACTGAAGCTTTCTTT.